These 5 T cell receptor beta chains were sequenced from one sample in a study of blood T cell repertoires in COVID-19. TCRdb's copy holds only in-frame clones and misses some; the assay was immunoSEQ multiplex PCR. There are roughly 100,000 clones in the sample; 70% to 90% occur only once, and 2% to 2.5% lies in the top ten. The material sequenced was peripheral blood. Receptor source: a man aged 45-60 years with active COVID-19.

This CDR3 is CASSVARGLHNEQFF. CDR3 nucleotides: TGTGCCAGCAGCGTAGCAAGAGGGCTCCACAATGAGCAGTTCTTC. The chain links TRBV9 to TRBJ2-1, with D perhaps matching TRBD2 (5 bases). Germline V lookup: CDR1 SGDLS, CDR2 YYNGEE. V shed 0 bases and J shed 5 bases, with 12 bases lying between them. The CDR3 has 15 amino acids.

V usage is TRBV27 and J usage is TRBJ1-1, with 8 positions matching TRBD1. This CDR3 is 17 amino acids long. V was clipped by 3 bases and J by 1 base; unmatched bases: 10. Germline lookup yields CDR1 MNHEY and CDR2 SMNVEV (reference sequence). The CDR3 sequence: CASSFDGTGYQNTEAFF. Written as DNA, the CDR3 is TGTGCCAGCAGTTTTGACGGGACAGGATATCAGAACACTGAAGCTTTCTTT.

The chain carries TRBV2 and TRBJ1-3, with D unclear. Germline lookup yields CDR1 SNHLY and CDR2 FYNNEI. Trimming took off 7 bases at V and 0 bases at J, with 13 bases between the two ends. The CDR3 is 15 residues long. The chain's CDR3 is CASKGGSSSGNTIYF. CDR3 bases: TGTGCCAGCAAGGGCGGGTCGAGCTCTGGAAACACCATATATTTT. The complete variable domain, with remaining parts taken from reference TRBV2 and TRBJ1-3, reads EPEVTQTPSHQVTQMGQEVILRCVPISNHLYFYWYRQILGQKVEFLVSFYNNEISEKSEIFDDQFSVERPDGSNFTLKIRSTKLEDSAMYFCASKGGSSSGNTIYFGEGSWLTVV.

The rearrangement uses TRBV15 and TRBJ2-7; 10 nucleotides align to TRBD1. The V and J ends lost 3 bases and 2 bases, in that order; junction bases with no gene match: 1. This CDR3 spans 14 amino acids. Germline CDR1 LNHNV, CDR2 YYDKDF (reference sequence). CDR3 in amino acids: CATSRDRGTYEQYF. The CDR3 nucleotides are TGTGCCACCAGCAGGGACAGGGGGACCTACGAGCAGTACTTC.

This clone came up once. This chain uses TRBV7-9 with TRBJ1-5, with a weak D call TRBD1 (6 bases). Trimming took off 1 base at V and 4 bases at J, with 14 bases between the two ends. The CDR3 totals 16 residues. The germline gives CDR1 SEHNR, CDR2 FQNEAQ (reference sequence). The CDR3 bases are TGTGCCAGCAGCTTAGAGGGGGGGGCAGGAAATCAGCCCCAGCATTTT. Encoded protein: CASSLEGGAGNQPQHF.